The present entry profiles one T cell receptor (beta chain) with its context. The junction and the germline gene differ at one end; a read error may be behind it. The sample carries other DNA sequences with the same CDR3. From the PCR reads, TCRdb re-called clones with MiXCR. The repertoire holds about 20,000 clones, with around 20% as singletons. The CDR3 runs to 13 residues. In germline, CDR1 is KGHDR, CDR2 SFDVKD. The data stem from a study of metastatic and nonmetastatic thyroid tumors. No treatment had been given to any patient before thyroid surgery. The chain combines TRBV24-1 with TRBJ2-5; a weak D match, TRBD2 (5 bases). The sequencing input was blood. The receptor's source is a female donor with papillary thyroid cancer or a benign thyroid nodule (not recorded which). Some clones in this sample may be carry-over from other donors' samples. CDR3 sequence reads: CATSGGSQETQYF. As DNA, the CDR3 is TGTGCCACCAGTGGAGGGTCTCAAGAGACACAGTACTTC.